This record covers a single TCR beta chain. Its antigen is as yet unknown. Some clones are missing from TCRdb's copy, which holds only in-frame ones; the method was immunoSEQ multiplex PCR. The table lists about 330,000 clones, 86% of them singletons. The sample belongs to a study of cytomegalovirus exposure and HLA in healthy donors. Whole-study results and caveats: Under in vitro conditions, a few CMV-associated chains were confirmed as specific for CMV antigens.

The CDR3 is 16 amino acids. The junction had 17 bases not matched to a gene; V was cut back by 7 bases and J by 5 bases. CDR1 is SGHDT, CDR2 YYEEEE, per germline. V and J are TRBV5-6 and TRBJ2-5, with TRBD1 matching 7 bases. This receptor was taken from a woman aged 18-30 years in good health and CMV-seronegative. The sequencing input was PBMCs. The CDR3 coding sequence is TGTGCCAGCCTCGGACAGGCTCGCTACAGGGAGGAGACCCAGTACTTC. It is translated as CASLGQARYREETQYF.